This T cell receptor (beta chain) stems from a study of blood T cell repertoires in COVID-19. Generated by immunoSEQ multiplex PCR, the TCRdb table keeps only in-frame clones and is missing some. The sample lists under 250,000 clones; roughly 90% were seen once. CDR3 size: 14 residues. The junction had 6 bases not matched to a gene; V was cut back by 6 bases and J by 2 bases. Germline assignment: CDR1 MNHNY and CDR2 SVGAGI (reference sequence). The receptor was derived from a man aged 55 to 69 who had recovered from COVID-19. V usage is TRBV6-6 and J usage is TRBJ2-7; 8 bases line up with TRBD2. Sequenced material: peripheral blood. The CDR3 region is CASRVAGTAYEQYF. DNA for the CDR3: TGTGCCAGCAGGGTAGCGGGAACAGCCTACGAGCAGTACTTC.